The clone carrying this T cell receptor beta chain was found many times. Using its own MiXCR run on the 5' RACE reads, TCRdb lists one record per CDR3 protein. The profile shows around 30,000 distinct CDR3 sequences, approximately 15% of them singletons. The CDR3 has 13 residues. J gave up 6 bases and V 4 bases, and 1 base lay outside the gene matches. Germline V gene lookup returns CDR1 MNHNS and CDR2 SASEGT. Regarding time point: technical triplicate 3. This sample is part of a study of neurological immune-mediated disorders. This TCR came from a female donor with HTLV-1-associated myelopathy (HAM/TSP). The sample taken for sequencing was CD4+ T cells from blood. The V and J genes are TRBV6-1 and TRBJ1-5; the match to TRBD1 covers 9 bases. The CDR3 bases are TGTGCCAGCAGTGCGGACAGGGGTCAGCCCCAGCATTTT. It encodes CASSADRGQPQHF.